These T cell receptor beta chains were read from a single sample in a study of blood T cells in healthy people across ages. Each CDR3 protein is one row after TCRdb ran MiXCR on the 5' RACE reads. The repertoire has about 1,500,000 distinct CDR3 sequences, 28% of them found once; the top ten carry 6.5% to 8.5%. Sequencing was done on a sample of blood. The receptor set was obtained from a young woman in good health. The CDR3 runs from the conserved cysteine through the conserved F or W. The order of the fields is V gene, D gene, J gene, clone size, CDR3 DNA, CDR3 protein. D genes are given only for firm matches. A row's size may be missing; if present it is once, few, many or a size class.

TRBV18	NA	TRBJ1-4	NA	TGTGCCAGCTCACCAGGAGGGGTTGGCGAAAAACTGTTTTTT	CASSPGGVGEKLFF
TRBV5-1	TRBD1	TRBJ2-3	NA	TGCGCCAGCGGCCCCGGGGACAGGGAACACAGATACCAGTATTTT	CASGPGDREHRYQYF
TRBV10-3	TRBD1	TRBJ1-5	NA	TGTGCCATCAGCGGACAGGGGGGGAATCAGCCCCAGCATTTT	CAISGQGGNQPQHF
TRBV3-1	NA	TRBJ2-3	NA	TGTGCCAGCAGCCCCCGAGGCACCTGGACAGATACGCAGTATTTT	CASSPRGTWTDTQYF
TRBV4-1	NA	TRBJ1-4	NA	TGCGCCAGCAGCCAAGGGGGCGGGGATGAAAAACTGTTTTTT	CASSQGGGDEKLFF
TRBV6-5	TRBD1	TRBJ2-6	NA	TGTGCCAGCAGTTACTCGGTTGGGACAGCCTCTGGGGCCAACGTCCTGACTTTC	CASSYSVGTASGANVLTF
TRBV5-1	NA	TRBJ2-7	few	TGCGCCAGCAGCTTACCACACGGGACCTACGAGCAGTACTTC	CASSLPHGTYEQYF
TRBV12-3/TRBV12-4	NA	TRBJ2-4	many	TGTGCCAGCAGTTACCTGGGTAGTGGCAAAAACATTCAGTACTTC	CASSYLGSGKNIQYF
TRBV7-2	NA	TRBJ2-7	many	TGTGCCAGCAGCTACCAGGGTTATTCCTACGAGCAGTACTTC	CASSYQGYSYEQYF
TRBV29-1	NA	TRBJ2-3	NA	TGCAGCGTCCAGACTAGAATGGGGGATACGCAGTATTTT	CSVQTRMGDTQYF
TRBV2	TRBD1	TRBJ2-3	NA	TGTGCCAGCAGTGAAGCGGGACAGGGAAGGGGTACAGATACGCAGTATTTT	CASSEAGQGRGTDTQYF